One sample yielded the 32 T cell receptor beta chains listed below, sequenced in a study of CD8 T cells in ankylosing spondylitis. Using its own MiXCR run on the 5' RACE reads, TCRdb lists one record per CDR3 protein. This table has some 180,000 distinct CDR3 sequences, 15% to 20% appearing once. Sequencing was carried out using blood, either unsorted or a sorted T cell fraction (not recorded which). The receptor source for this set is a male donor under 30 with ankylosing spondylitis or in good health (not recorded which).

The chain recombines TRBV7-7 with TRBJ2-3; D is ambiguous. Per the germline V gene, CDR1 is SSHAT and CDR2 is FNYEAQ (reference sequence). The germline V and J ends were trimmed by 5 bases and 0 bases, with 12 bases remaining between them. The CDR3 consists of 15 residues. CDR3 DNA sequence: TGTGCCAGCAGCGAAAAAGTTGCTAGCACAGATACGCAGTATTTT. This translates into CASSEKVASTDTQYF. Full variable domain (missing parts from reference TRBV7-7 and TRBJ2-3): GAGVSQSPRYKVTKRGQDVTLRCDPISSHATLYWYQQALGQGPEFLTYFNYEAQPDKSGLPSDRFSAERPEGSISTLTIQRTEQRDSAMYRCASSEKVASTDTQYFGPGTRLTVL.

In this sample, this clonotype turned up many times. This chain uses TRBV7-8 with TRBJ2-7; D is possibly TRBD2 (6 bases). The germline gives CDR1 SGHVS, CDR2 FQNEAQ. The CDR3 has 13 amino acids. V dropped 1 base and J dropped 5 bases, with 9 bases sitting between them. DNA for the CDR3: TGTGCCAGCAGCTTAGGTCGCGGGGACGAGCAGTACTTC. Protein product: CASSLGRGDEQYF.

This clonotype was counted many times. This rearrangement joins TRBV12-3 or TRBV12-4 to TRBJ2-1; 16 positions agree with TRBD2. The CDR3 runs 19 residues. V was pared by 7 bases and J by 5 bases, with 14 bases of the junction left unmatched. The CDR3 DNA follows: TGTGCCAGCAATCGCGGGACTAGCGGGAGGGCCGTAGATAACAATGAGCAGTTCTTC. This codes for CASNRGTSGRAVDNNEQFF.

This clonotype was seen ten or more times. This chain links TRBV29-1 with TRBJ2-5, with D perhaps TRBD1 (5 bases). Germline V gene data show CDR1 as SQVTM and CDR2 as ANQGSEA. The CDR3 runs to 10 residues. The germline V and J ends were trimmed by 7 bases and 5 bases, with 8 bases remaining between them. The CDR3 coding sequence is TGCAGCGGGGGCGAGGAGACCCAGTACTTC. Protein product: CSGGEETQYF.

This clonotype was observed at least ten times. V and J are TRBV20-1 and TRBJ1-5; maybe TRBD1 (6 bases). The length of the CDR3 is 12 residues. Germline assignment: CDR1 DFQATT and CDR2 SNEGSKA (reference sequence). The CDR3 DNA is TGCAGCGGTGCAGGGGAAAATCAGCCCCAGCATTTT. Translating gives CSGAGENQPQHF.

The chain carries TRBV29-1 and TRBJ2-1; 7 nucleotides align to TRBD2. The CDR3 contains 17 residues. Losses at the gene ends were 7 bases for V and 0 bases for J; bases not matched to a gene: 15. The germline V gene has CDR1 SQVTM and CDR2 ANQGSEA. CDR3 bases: TGCAGCGGGGAGGGGTCCGGGAGGCCCTCCTCCTACAATGAGCAGTTCTTC. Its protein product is CSGEGSGRPSSYNEQFF.

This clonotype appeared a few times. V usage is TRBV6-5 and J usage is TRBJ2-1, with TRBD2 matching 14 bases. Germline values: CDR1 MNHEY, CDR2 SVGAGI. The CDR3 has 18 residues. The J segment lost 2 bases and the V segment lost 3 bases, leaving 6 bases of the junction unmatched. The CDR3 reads CASSYGLAGGPTYNEQFF. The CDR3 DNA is TGTGCCAGCAGTTATGGACTAGCGGGAGGTCCAACCTACAATGAGCAGTTCTTC.

CDR3 amino acids: CASSLVPSGSSYNEQFF. CDR3 nucleotide sequence: TGTGCCAGCAGCTTAGTTCCTAGCGGGAGTTCCTACAATGAGCAGTTCTTC. The chain combines TRBV7-8 with TRBJ2-1, with TRBD2 matching over 10 bases. This CDR3 has 17 amino acids. The V gene end was trimmed by 1 base and the J gene end by 1 base; junction bases not matched to a gene: 4. Germline lookup yields CDR1 SGHVS and CDR2 FQNEAQ.

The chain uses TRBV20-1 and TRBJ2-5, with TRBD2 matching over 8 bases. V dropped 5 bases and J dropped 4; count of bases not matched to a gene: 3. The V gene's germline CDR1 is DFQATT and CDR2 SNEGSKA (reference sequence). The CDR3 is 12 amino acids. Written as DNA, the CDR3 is TGCAGTGCTCCCCTAGCGGGAGAGACCCAGTACTTC. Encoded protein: CSAPLAGETQYF.

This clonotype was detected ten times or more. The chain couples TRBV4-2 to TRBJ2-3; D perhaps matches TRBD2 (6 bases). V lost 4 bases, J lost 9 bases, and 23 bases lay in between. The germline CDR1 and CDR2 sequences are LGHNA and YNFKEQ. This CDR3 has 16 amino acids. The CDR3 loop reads CASSPNSRDSSKTQYF. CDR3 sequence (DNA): TGTGCCAGCAGCCCGAACTCGCGGGACTCATCCAAAACGCAGTATTTT.

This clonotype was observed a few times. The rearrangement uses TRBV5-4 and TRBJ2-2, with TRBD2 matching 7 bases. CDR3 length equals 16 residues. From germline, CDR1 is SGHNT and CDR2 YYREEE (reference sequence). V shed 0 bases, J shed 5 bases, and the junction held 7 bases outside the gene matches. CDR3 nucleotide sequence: TGTGCCAGCAGCTTGGACGCGGGAGTCGGGACCGGGGAGCTGTTTTTT. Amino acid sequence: CASSLDAGVGTGELFF.

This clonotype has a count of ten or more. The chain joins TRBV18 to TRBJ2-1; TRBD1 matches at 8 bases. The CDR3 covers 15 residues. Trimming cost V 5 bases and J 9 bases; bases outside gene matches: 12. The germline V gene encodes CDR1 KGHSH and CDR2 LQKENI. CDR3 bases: TGTGCCAGCTCAGCAGTCGCCCAGGGGGCCCGTGAGCAGTTCTTC. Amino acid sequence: CASSAVAQGAREQFF.

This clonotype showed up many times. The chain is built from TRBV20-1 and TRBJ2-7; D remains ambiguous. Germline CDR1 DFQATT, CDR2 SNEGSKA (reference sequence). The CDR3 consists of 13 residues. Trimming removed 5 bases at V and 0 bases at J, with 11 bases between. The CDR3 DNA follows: TGCAGTGCTGGTAGCAGCAGCTCCTACGAGCAGTACTTC. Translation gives CSAGSSSSYEQYF.

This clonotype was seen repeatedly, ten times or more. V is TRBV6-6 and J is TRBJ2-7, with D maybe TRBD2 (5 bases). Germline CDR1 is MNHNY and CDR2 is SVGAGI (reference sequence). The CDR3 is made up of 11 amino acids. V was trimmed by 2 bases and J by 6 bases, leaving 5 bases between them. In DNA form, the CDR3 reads TGTGCCAGCAGTTACGGGAGCGAGCAGTACGTC. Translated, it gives CASSYGSEQYV.

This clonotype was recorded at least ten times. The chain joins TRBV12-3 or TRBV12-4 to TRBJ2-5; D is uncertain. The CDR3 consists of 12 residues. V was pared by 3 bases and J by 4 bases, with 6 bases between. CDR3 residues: CASSLKGETQYF. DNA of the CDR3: TGTGCCAGCAGTTTGAAGGGAGAGACCCAGTACTTC.

CDR3 sequence (DNA): TGCAGTGCGACCCGACAGGGAGGCGAGCAGTACGTC. Its translation: CSATRQGGEQYV. The V call is TRBV20-1, the J call TRBJ2-7; tentative D call: TRBD1 (7 bases). The CDR3 spans 12 residues. Between the trimmed V and J ends, which lost 6 bases and 6 bases, there was a span of 15 bases. CDR1 and CDR2 from the germline V gene are DFQATT and SNEGSKA (reference sequence).

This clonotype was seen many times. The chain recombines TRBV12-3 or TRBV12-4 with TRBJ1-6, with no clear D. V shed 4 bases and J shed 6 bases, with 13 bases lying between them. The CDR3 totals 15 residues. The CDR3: CASSSGISPNSPLHF. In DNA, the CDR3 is TGTGCCAGCAGTTCTGGCATTAGTCCTAATTCACCCCTCCACTTT.

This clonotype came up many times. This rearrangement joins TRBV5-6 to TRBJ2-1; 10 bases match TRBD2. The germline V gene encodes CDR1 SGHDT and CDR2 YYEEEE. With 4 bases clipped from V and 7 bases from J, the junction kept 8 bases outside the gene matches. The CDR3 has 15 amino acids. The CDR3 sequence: CASSPLAGDWNEQFF. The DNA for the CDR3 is TGTGCCAGCAGCCCTCTAGCGGGAGATTGGAATGAGCAGTTCTTC.

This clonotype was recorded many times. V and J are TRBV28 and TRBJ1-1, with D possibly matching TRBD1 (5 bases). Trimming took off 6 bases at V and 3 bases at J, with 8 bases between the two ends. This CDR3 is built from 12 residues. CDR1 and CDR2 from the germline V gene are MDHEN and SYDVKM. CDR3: CASRSGHTEAFF. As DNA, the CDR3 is TGTGCCAGCAGGTCAGGGCACACTGAAGCTTTCTTT.

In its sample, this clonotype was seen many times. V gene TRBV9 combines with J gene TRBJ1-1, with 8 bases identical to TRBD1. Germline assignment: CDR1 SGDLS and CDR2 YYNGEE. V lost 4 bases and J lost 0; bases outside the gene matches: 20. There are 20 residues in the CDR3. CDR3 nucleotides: TGTGCCAGCAGCAATACGGCAGGGGGCGATGCGGGTGGAATGAACACTGAAGCTTTCTTT. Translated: CASSNTAGGDAGGMNTEAFF.

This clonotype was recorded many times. DNA for the CDR3: TGTGCCACCAGCAGAGATAGACTAGCGGGTGGGGCAGATACGCAGTATTTT. Translation: CATSRDRLAGGADTQYF. The V gene is TRBV15, the J gene TRBJ2-3; TRBD2 aligns across 10 bases. CDR3 length: 17 residues. Germline V gene data show CDR1 as LNHNV and CDR2 as YYDKDF (reference sequence). J lost 4 bases, V lost 0 bases, and 7 bases had no gene match.

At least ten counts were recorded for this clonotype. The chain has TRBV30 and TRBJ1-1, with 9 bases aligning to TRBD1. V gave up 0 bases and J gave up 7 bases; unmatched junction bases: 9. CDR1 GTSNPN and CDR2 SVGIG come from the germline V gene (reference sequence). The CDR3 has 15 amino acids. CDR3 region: CAWSVPGTGRVEAFF. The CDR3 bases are TGTGCCTGGAGTGTACCGGGGACAGGGAGAGTTGAAGCTTTCTTT.

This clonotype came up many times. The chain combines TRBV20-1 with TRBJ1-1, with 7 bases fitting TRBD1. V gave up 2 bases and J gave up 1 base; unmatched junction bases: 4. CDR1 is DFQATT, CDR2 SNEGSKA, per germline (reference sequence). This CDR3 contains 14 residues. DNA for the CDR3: TGCAGTGCTAGATCTCGGACAGGGAACACTGAAGCTTTCTTT. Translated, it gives CSARSRTGNTEAFF.

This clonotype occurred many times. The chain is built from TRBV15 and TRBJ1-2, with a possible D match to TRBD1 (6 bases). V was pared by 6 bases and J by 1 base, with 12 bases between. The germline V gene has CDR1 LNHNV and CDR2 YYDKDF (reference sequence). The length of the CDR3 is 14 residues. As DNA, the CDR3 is TGTGCCACCAGTCCGGACAGAATTAACTATGGCTACACCTTC. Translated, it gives CATSPDRINYGYTF. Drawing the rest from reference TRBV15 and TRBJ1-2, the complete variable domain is DAMVIQNPRYQVTQFGKPVTLSCSQTLNHNVMYWYQQKSSQAPKLLFHYYDKDFNNEADTPDNFQSRRPNTSFCFLDIRSPGLGDTAMYLCATSPDRINYGYTFGSGTRLTVV.

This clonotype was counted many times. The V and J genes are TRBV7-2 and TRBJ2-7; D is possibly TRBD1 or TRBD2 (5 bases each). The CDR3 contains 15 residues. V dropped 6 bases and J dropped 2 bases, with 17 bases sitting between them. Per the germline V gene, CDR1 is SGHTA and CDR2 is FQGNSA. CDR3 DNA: TGTGCCAGCAGGGTATCTAAGGGACCTACCTACGAGCAGTACTTC. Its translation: CASRVSKGPTYEQYF.

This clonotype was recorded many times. CDR3 in DNA: TGTGCCATCAGTTCAGGGAACATCGGCTATGGCTACACCTTC. This codes for CAISSGNIGYGYTF. The chain carries TRBV10-3 and TRBJ1-2, with D tentatively TRBD1 (5 bases). V was clipped by 5 bases and J by 4 bases, with 14 bases between them. Germline assignment: CDR1 ENHRY and CDR2 SYGVKD. The CDR3 runs 14 residues.

The DNA for the CDR3 is TGTGCCAGCAGCCGGGCTGGTATCTACGATACGCAGTATTTT. Protein product: CASSRAGIYDTQYF. The chain has TRBV5-4 and TRBJ2-3; D remains unclear. The CDR3 is 14 amino acids. Trimming shortened V by 4 bases and J by 6 bases, and 15 bases separated the two germline ends. From germline, CDR1 is SGHNT and CDR2 YYREEE (reference sequence).

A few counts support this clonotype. The CDR3 nucleotides are TGTGCCAGCAGTAAGGGGCGGAGGGCCTTGGACACCGGGGAGCTGTTTTTT. Its protein product is CASSKGRRALDTGELFF. The chain is built from TRBV6-6 and TRBJ2-2; TRBD2 might be the D (6 bases). CDR3 length: 17 residues. CDR1 MNHNY and CDR2 SVGAGI come from the germline V gene (reference sequence). Trimming shortened V by 5 bases and J by 3 bases, and 19 bases separated the two germline ends.

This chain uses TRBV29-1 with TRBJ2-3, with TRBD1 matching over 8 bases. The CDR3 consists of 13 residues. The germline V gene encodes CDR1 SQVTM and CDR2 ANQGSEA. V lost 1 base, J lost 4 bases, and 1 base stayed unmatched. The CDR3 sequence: CSVEGTGSDTQYF. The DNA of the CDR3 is TGCAGCGTTGAAGGGACAGGGTCAGATACGCAGTATTTT.

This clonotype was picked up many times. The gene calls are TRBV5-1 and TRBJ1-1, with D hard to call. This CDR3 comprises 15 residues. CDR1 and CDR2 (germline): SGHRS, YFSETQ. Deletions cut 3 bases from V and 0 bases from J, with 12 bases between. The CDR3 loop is CASSSITKMNTEAFF. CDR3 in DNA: TGCGCCAGCAGCTCCATAACGAAAATGAACACTGAAGCTTTCTTT.

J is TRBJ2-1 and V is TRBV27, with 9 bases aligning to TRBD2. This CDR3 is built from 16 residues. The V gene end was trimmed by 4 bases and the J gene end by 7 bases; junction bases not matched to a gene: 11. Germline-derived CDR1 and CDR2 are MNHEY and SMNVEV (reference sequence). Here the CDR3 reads CASSSYGSGRGNEQFF. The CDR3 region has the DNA TGTGCCAGCAGTTCCTATGGTAGCGGGAGAGGTAATGAGCAGTTCTTC.

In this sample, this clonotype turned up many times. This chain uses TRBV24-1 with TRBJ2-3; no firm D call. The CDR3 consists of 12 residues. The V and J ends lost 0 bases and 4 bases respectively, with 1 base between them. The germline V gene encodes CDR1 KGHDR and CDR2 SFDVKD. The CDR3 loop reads CATSDLADTQYF. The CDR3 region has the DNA TGTGCCACCAGTGATTTGGCAGATACGCAGTATTTT.